This TCR beta chain was identified in a study of brain T cells in children with intractable seizures. Study conclusions and caveats: Absence of clones before surgery may stem from lower sequencing depth. Viral specificity was inferred only from CDR3 similarity; HCMV serostatus was unknown.

The sequenced cases were selected for having the highest brain T cell transcript signatures. Before surgery, patients took at least one anti-epileptic drug. Generated by immunoSEQ multiplex PCR, the TCRdb table keeps only in-frame clones and is missing some. Here the sample spans 55,000 to 80,000 clones, about 96% being singletons. About this clone: What it recognizes is unknown.

This CDR3 has 15 amino acids. Germline V gene sequence: CDR1 KGHSH, CDR2 LQKENI. V gave up 4 bases and J gave up 3 bases, with 16 bases separating them. The source of this sequence is a boy less than two years old with focal cortical dysplasia and intractable seizures. The chain joins TRBV18 to TRBJ2-7; D is perhaps TRBD1 (7 bases). The starting material was peripheral blood, obtained at surgery. Here the CDR3 DNA reads TGTGCCAGCTCACAACCAGGGGGGCGCCTCTACGAGCAGTACTTC. Translation gives CASSQPGGRLYEQYF.